Listed below are T cell receptor beta chains from one sample, sequenced in a study of blood T cell repertoires in COVID-19. Data came from immunoSEQ multiplex PCR; TCRdb stores just in-frame clones and leaves some out. The data contain around 300,000 clones, approximately 91% of them singletons. The specimen sequenced was peripheral blood. The receptors were gathered from a woman in her forties who had recovered from COVID-19. Both conserved end residues are part of each CDR3. The order of the fields is V gene, J gene, clone size, D gene, CDR3 protein, CDR3 DNA. A D gene is named only where the DNA matches it firmly. Not every row has a clone size; where given, it reads once, few, many or a size class.

TRBV24-1	TRBJ2-1	.	TRBD2	CATSELAGGVQFF	TGTGCCACCAGTGAACTAGCGGGAGGGGTGCAGTTCTTC
TRBV5-8	TRBJ1-4	.	TRBD1	CASSPTPYRGEATNEKLFF	TGTGCCAGCAGCCCCACCCCCTACAGGGGTGAAGCAACTAATGAAAAACTGTTTTTT
TRBV7-7	TRBJ2-6	.	TRBD1	CASSPGTGAGANVLTF	TGTGCCAGCAGCCCCGGGACAGGGGCTGGGGCCAACGTCCTGACTTTC
TRBV7-9	TRBJ1-6	.	.	CASSLDSGGSYNSPLHF	TGTGCCAGCAGCTTAGACTCCGGGGGTAGCTATAATTCACCCCTCCACTTT
TRBV9	TRBJ2-1	.	TRBD2	CASSVGTRGFDEQFF	TGTGCCAGCAGCGTCGGGACTAGGGGGTTCGATGAGCAGTTCTTC
TRBV5-4	TRBJ2-5	.	TRBD1	CASSRGPGQGARETQYF	TGTGCCAGCAGCCGGGGCCCGGGACAGGGGGCGCGAGAGACCCAGTACTTC
TRBV18	TRBJ2-7	.	TRBD1	CASSAGQEIYEQYF	TGTGCCAGCTCAGCGGGACAGGAGATCTACGAGCAGTACTTC
TRBV11-2	TRBJ2-7	.	.	CASSSLSYEQYF	TGTGCCAGCAGCTCCCTATCCTACGAGCAGTACTTC
TRBV19	TRBJ1-4	.	TRBD1	CASSQTGVGEKLFF	TGTGCCAGTAGCCAGACAGGGGTAGGGGAAAAACTGTTTTTT
TRBV28	TRBJ2-2	.	TRBD2	CASSLRPGLAGGTGELFF	TGTGCCAGCAGTTTACGACCGGGACTAGCGGGTGGGACCGGGGAGCTGTTTTTT
TRBV10-3	TRBJ1-2	.	.	CAITPSDGTNYGYTF	TGTGCCATCACCCCTAGTGACGGAACTAACTATGGCTACACCTTC
TRBV7-3	TRBJ2-7	.	TRBD2	CASSSGHSGATYEQYF	TGTGCCAGCAGCTCTGGGCATAGCGGGGCTACCTACGAGCAGTACTTC
TRBV6-4	TRBJ1-5	.	.	CASGAEPDQPQHF	TGTGCCAGCGGGGCAGAACCTGATCAGCCCCAGCATTTT
TRBV6-5	TRBJ1-2	.	.	CASSYGQGLGGYTF	TGTGCCAGCAGTTACGGGCAGGGGCTTGGAGGCTACACCTTC
TRBV5-1	TRBJ2-5	.	.	CASSPNSGRREETQYF	TGCGCCAGCAGCCCGAATTCGGGGAGACGGGAAGAGACCCAGTACTTC
TRBV28	TRBJ2-7	.	.	CASSLSSQGFGEQYF	TGTGCCAGCAGTTTATCCTCGCAGGGGTTTGGGGAGCAGTACTTC
TRBV10-2	TRBJ2-2	.	TRBD1	CASSEYRGRTTGELFF	TGCGCCAGCAGTGAATACAGGGGGCGGACCACCGGGGAGCTGTTTTTT
TRBV30	TRBJ2-1	.	TRBD2	CAWAPGLTYNEQFF	TGTGCCTGGGCTCCGGGACTAACCTACAATGAGCAGTTCTTC
TRBV9	TRBJ2-1	.	TRBD2	CASSGGGRGSGRPAGSYNEQFF	TGTGCCAGCAGCGGGGGAGGGAGGGGTAGCGGGAGACCAGCCGGATCCTACAATGAGCAGTTCTTC
TRBV4-1	TRBJ2-3	.	.	CASSQGAPGQTFRDTQYF	TGCGCCAGCAGCCAAGGGGCCCCCGGACAGACCTTTCGAGATACGCAGTATTTT
TRBV24-1	TRBJ2-7	.	.	CATSPEGILYEQYF	TGTGCCACCAGTCCCGAGGGCATACTCTACGAGCAGTACTTC
TRBV5-1	TRBJ2-3	.	TRBD2	CASSLELAGGTTDTQYF	TGCGCCAGCAGCTTGGAACTAGCGGGAGGGACCACAGATACGCAGTATTTT
TRBV7-9	TRBJ1-4	.	.	CASSLGQLNEKLFF	TGTGCCAGCAGCTTAGGACAGCTCAATGAAAAACTGTTTTTT
TRBV27	TRBJ2-7	.	TRBD1	CASGTGAPLEQYF	TGTGCCAGCGGGACAGGGGCTCCGCTCGAGCAGTACTTC
TRBV10-2	TRBJ1-3	.	.	CASSDNAGNTIYF	TGCGCCAGCAGTGACAATGCTGGAAACACCATATATTTT
TRBV7-9	TRBJ2-1	.	.	CASSSQSYNEQFF	TGTGCCAGCAGCTCCCAGTCCTACAATGAGCAGTTCTTC
TRBV9	TRBJ2-5	.	TRBD2	CASSPGLAGGIQETQYF	TGTGCCAGCAGCCCGGGACTAGCGGGAGGGATTCAAGAGACCCAGTACTTC
TRBV3-1/TRBV3-2	TRBJ2-7	once	.	CASSQVDSGYEQYF	TGTGCCAGCAGCCAAGTTGACTCCGGGTACGAGCAGTACTTC
TRBV15	TRBJ2-4	.	.	CATSPPQGRYIQYF	TGTGCCACCAGCCCCCCACAGGGGAGGTACATTCAGTACTTC
TRBV28	TRBJ1-5	.	TRBD1	CASSPAGTGGNQPQHF	TGTGCCAGCAGTCCCGCCGGGACAGGGGGAAATCAGCCCCAGCATTTT
TRBV3-1/TRBV3-2	TRBJ2-3	.	.	CASSQGASFDTQYF	TGTGCCAGCAGCCAAGGGGCCAGCTTCGATACGCAGTATTTT
TRBV11-3	TRBJ2-7	once	.	CASSLDGQVSYEQYF	TGTGCCAGCAGCTTAGATGGGCAGGTCTCCTACGAGCAGTACTTC
TRBV5-4	TRBJ2-7	.	TRBD2	CASSFGTGGYEQYF	TGTGCCAGCAGCTTCGGGACGGGGGGGTACGAGCAGTACTTC
TRBV28	TRBJ1-6	.	TRBD1	CASSLRGRSYNSPLHF	TGTGCCAGCAGTTTGAGGGGGCGATCGTATAATTCACCCCTCCACTTT
TRBV27	TRBJ1-1	.	.	CASSFYGHSNTEAFF	TGTGCCAGCAGTTTCTACGGACACTCGAACACTGAAGCTTTCTTT
TRBV19	TRBJ2-1	.	TRBD2	CASSKVQGVTSGRLQFF	TGTGCCAGTAGTAAGGTCCAGGGGGTTACTAGCGGGAGGTTGCAGTTCTTC
TRBV7-9	TRBJ2-7	.	.	CASSFSGSYEQYF	TGTGCCAGCAGCTTTAGCGGATCCTACGAGCAGTACTTC
TRBV4-1	TRBJ2-7	once	TRBD1	CASSQAGTASYEQYF	TGCGCCAGCAGCCAAGCGGGGACAGCTTCCTACGAGCAGTACTTC
TRBV3-1/TRBV3-2	TRBJ1-1	.	TRBD1	CASSQEGQVMNTEAFF	TGTGCCAGCAGCCAAGAGGGACAGGTGATGAACACTGAAGCTTTCTTT
TRBV5-5	TRBJ2-7	.	TRBD1	CASTMWVTTGAVEQYF	TGTGCCAGCACCATGTGGGTAACGACAGGGGCCGTTGAGCAGTACTTC
TRBV30	TRBJ2-1	.	TRBD1	CAWSGDRFHEQFF	TGTGCCTGGAGTGGGGACAGATTCCATGAGCAGTTCTTC
TRBV10-3	TRBJ2-7	.	TRBD1	CAISDSEGQGSYEQYF	TGTGCCATCAGTGACTCTGAAGGACAGGGGTCCTACGAGCAGTACTTC
TRBV27	TRBJ1-2	.	TRBD1	CASSSRLTGGYGYTF	TGTGCCAGCAGTTCCAGGCTAACAGGGGGCTATGGCTACACCTTC
TRBV7-4	TRBJ1-4	.	.	CASSLDTATNEKLFF	TGTGCCAGCAGCTTAGACACAGCAACTAATGAAAAACTGTTTTTT
TRBV15	TRBJ1-5	.	.	CATSRDFTNQPQHF	TGTGCCACCAGCAGAGACTTCACTAATCAGCCCCAGCATTTT
TRBV5-1	TRBJ1-2	.	TRBD1	CASSERGTGVPYGYTF	TGCGCCAGCAGCGAAAGAGGGACAGGGGTTCCCTATGGCTACACCTTC
TRBV10-3	TRBJ2-1	once	TRBD2	CAISEILAGGPNEQFF	TGTGCCATCAGCGAAATACTAGCGGGAGGGCCCAATGAGCAGTTCTTC
TRBV11-3	TRBJ2-1	.	.	CASSPRAGKGLGYNEQFF	TGTGCCAGCAGCCCCCGGGCGGGAAAAGGACTCGGTTACAATGAGCAGTTCTTC
TRBV27	TRBJ2-1	.	TRBD1	CASSSGGREQFF	TGTGCCAGCAGTTCAGGGGGCCGTGAGCAGTTCTTC
TRBV7-6	TRBJ2-7	.	TRBD2	CASSLGPATSGVGHEQYF	TGTGCCAGCAGCTTAGGACCCGCGACTAGCGGGGTGGGCCACGAGCAGTACTTC
TRBV27	TRBJ2-1	.	.	CASSLEGDFYNEQFF	TGTGCCAGCAGTTTAGAGGGGGATTTCTACAATGAGCAGTTCTTC
TRBV6-2/TRBV6-3	TRBJ2-7	.	.	CASSGGGGAYEQYF	TGTGCCAGCAGTGGGGGAGGGGGAGCCTACGAGCAGTACTTC
TRBV19	TRBJ2-7	.	TRBD1	CASSTDRDRYEQYF	TGTGCCAGTAGTACTGATCGGGACAGGTACGAGCAGTACTTC
TRBV27	TRBJ2-1	.	TRBD2	CASSPGGPSYNEQFF	TGTGCCAGCAGTCCGGGAGGCCCCTCGTACAATGAGCAGTTCTTC
TRBV6-2/TRBV6-3	TRBJ2-7	.	TRBD2	CASSYYRGRTEEQYF	TGTGCCAGCAGTTACTACCGCGGGAGAACGGAAGAGCAGTACTTC